Listed here are 25 T cell receptor beta chains from one sample, sequenced in a study of shared T cell receptors in the human thymus. The data were produced by immunoSEQ multiplex PCR, yet TCRdb's version contains in-frame clones alone and is incomplete. The sample gives 600,000 to 900,000 clones, 80% to 90% of which show up once; around 0.0094% is in the top ten. These data are also associated with another study on human thymus T cells.

The source material was thymocytes. Receptors were obtained from a girl in the first two years of life with a congenital heart defect.

CDR3 residues: CASSTDRDRGLNYGYTF. CDR3 coding DNA: TGTGCCAGCAGCACGGACCGGGACAGGGGACTTAACTATGGCTACACCTTC. This chain links TRBV7-9 with TRBJ1-2; 10 bases line up with TRBD1. Germline-derived CDR1 and CDR2 are SEHNR and FQNEAQ (reference sequence). This CDR3 is 17 amino acids long. Trimming at V came to 5 bases and at J to 1 base, leaving 10 bases not matched to a gene.

The CDR3 protein is CASSQGDRVPYGYTF. CDR3 nucleotides: TGTGCCAGCAGCCAAGGGGACAGAGTTCCCTATGGCTACACCTTC. The chain carries TRBV14 and TRBJ1-2; 7 bases are a match to TRBD1. CDR1 is SGHDN, CDR2 FVKESK, per germline. The J segment lost 4 bases and the V segment lost 1 base, leaving 6 bases of the junction unmatched. The CDR3 has 15 residues. Using reference TRBV14 and TRBJ1-2 for the parts outside the CDR3, the full variable domain is EAGVTQFPSHSVIEKGQTVTLRCDPISGHDNLYWYRRVMGKEIKFLLHFVKESKQDESGMPNNRFLAERTGGTYSTLKVQPAELEDSGVYFCASSQGDRVPYGYTFGSGTRLTVV.

V gene TRBV5-6 combines with J gene TRBJ1-3; maybe TRBD1 (6 bases). Trimming pared 4 bases from V and 0 bases from J, leaving 17 bases between. Germline V gene sequence: CDR1 SGHDT, CDR2 YYEEEE. This CDR3 is 17 amino acids long. The chain's CDR3 is CASSPIPGQGSGNTIYF. CDR3 nucleotides: TGTGCCAGCAGCCCGATACCGGGACAAGGCTCTGGAAACACCATATATTTT.

The CDR3 DNA follows: TGTGCCAGCAGTGGAGGGTTGGGGAATGAAAAACTGTTTTTT. Protein: CASSGGLGNEKLFF. V is TRBV28 and J is TRBJ1-4; no clear D gene. Trimming pared 5 bases from V and 5 bases from J, leaving 12 bases between. Germline CDR1 reads MDHEN; CDR2 reads SYDVKM. The CDR3 consists of 14 residues.

V and J are TRBV27 and TRBJ1-2; TRBD1 agrees at 12 bases. The germline V gene has CDR1 MNHEY and CDR2 SMNVEV (reference sequence). The junction had 10 bases not matched to a gene; V was cut back by 2 bases and J by 3 bases. The CDR3 runs to 18 residues. CDR3 DNA sequence: TGTGCCAGCAGTTTAACCGGGACAGGGGGCGCCGGGGACTATGGCTACACCTTC. Translated, it gives CASSLTGTGGAGDYGYTF.

This chain's CDR3 is CASSQEFRLSSYNEQFF. In nucleotides, the CDR3 is TGCGCCAGCAGCCAAGAGTTTCGATTGAGCTCCTACAATGAGCAGTTCTTC. V gene TRBV4-3 combines with J gene TRBJ2-1; D uncertain. Trimming removed 0 bases from V and 0 bases from J, with 12 bases in between. Per the germline V gene, CDR1 is LGHNA and CDR2 is YSLEER. The CDR3 has 17 amino acids.

V usage is TRBV5-1 and J usage is TRBJ2-7; D is unresolved. V gave up 3 bases and J gave up 0 bases, with 16 bases separating them. The length of the CDR3 is 16 residues. CDR1 SGHRS and CDR2 YFSETQ come from the germline V gene. CDR3: CASSSNSRRSSYEQYF. The CDR3 coding sequence is TGCGCCAGCAGCTCTAACAGCAGAAGAAGCTCCTACGAGCAGTACTTC.

The chain combines TRBV5-4 with TRBJ2-7; D perhaps matches TRBD1 (5 bases). This CDR3 is built from 16 residues. From germline, CDR1 is SGHNT and CDR2 YYREEE (reference sequence). Deletions cut 1 base from V and 4 bases from J, with 18 bases between. The CDR3 region has the DNA TGTGCCAGCAGCTTGTTGGGTCCAGGGAAAAAGTACGAGCAGTACTTC. This sequence encodes CASSLLGPGKKYEQYF.

This clone was seen a single time. One junction end does not reproduce the germline sequence, and a read error may be involved. The CDR3 bases are TGCACCGTTGTGCATCTGGGGAGACAGGGAAGCACTGAAGCTTTCTTT. It translates to CTVVHLGRQGSTEAFF. The chain is built from TRBV29-1 and TRBJ1-1; 7 nucleotides match TRBD1. The CDR3 loop spans 16 amino acids. CDR1 SQVTM and CDR2 ANQGSEA come from the germline V gene. Filled out from reference TRBV29-1 and TRBJ1-1, the complete variable domain reads SAVISQKPSRDICQRGTSLTIQCQVDSQVTMMFWYRQQPGQSLTLIATANQGSEATYESGFVIDKFPISRPNLTFSTLTVSNMSPEDSSIYLCTVVHLGRQGSTEAFFGQGTRLTVV.

The gene calls are TRBV6-5 and TRBJ2-1, with D tentatively TRBD1 (5 bases). Trimming cost V 7 bases and J 7 bases, with 20 bases left between them. CDR1 and CDR2 (germline): MNHEY, SVGAGI. CDR3 size: 15 residues. Here the CDR3 reads CASTKSGHSANEQFF. Here the CDR3 DNA reads TGTGCCAGCACCAAATCTGGACACTCGGCTAATGAGCAGTTCTTC.

V and J are TRBV5-1 and TRBJ2-1; 10 bases are shared with TRBD2. Trimming cost V 4 bases and J 1 base; bases outside gene matches: 8. The germline gives CDR1 SGHRS, CDR2 YFSETQ. CDR3 length equals 17 residues. CDR3 sequence: CASSPKPTSGSYNEQFF. The CDR3 coding sequence is TGCGCCAGCAGCCCCAAACCGACTAGCGGGTCCTACAATGAGCAGTTCTTC.

V usage is TRBV5-4 and J usage is TRBJ2-6, with D perhaps TRBD1 (5 bases). Trimming took off 4 bases at V and 0 bases at J, with 20 bases between the two ends. This CDR3 comprises 19 residues. CDR1 and CDR2 from the germline V gene are SGHNT and YYREEE (reference sequence). This CDR3 is CASSQEDGQFHSGANVLTF. In nucleotides, the CDR3 is TGTGCCAGCAGCCAAGAAGACGGACAATTTCACTCTGGGGCCAACGTCCTGACTTTC.

CDR3 nucleotide sequence: TGTGCCAGCAGCTTGCCTATACCGGGTCCACCCTACGAGCAGTACTTC. Protein product: CASSLPIPGPPYEQYF. The chain uses TRBV7-3 and TRBJ2-7, with no clear D. Germline CDR1 SGHTA, CDR2 FQGTGA. The CDR3 covers 16 residues. V was pared by 3 bases and J by 2 bases, with 17 bases between.

This chain links TRBV9 with TRBJ1-3; 8 bases fit TRBD1. Unmatched junction bases numbered 5, after V lost 0 bases and J lost 0 bases. This CDR3 is built from 17 residues. CDR1 is SGDLS and CDR2 is YYNGEE in the germline V gene. The chain's CDR3 is CASSVGGTGISGNTIYF. Here the CDR3 DNA reads TGTGCCAGCAGCGTAGGGGGGACAGGCATCTCTGGAAACACCATATATTTT. Variable domain in full (rest from reference TRBV9 and TRBJ1-3): DSGVTQTPKHLITATGQRVTLRCSPRSGDLSVYWYQQSLDQGLQFLIQYYNGEERAKGNILERFSAQQFPDLHSELNLSSLELGDSALYFCASSVGGTGISGNTIYFGEGSWLTVV.

The chain couples TRBV29-1 to TRBJ1-2; no firm D call. The CDR3 sequence is 16 residues long. Trimming shortened V by 0 bases and J by 5 bases, and 19 bases separated the two germline ends. CDR1 and CDR2 (germline): SQVTM, ANQGSEA. The CDR3 DNA reads as TGCAGCGTTGAAGACCCCGGGGTGAGGGTAGGGTATGGCTACACCTTC. This codes for CSVEDPGVRVGYGYTF.

This sequence joins TRBV4-1 and TRBJ2-1; D gene uncertain. The V gene lost 1 base and the J gene lost 0 bases, with 10 bases spanning the gap. Looked up from germline, CDR1 is MGHRA and CDR2 is YSYEKL. This CDR3 is 16 amino acids long. CDR3 nucleotides: TGCGCCAGCAGCCAAGTACCCGGTAGCTCCTACAATGAGCAGTTCTTC. This gives the protein CASSQVPGSSYNEQFF.

The CDR3 sequence: CASSLIGGGSADTQYF. CDR3 coding DNA: TGTGCCAGCAGTTTGATCGGCGGGGGATCGGCAGATACGCAGTATTTT. The chain combines TRBV28 with TRBJ2-3; 7 bases align to TRBD2. The CDR3 loop spans 16 amino acids. CDR1 is MDHEN, CDR2 SYDVKM, per germline. J gave up 4 bases and V 3 bases, and 10 bases lay outside the gene matches.

This chain links TRBV5-6 with TRBJ2-7; TRBD1 might be the D (5 bases). V lost 5 bases to trimming and J lost 2 bases, with 17 bases between them. CDR1 and CDR2 from the germline V gene are SGHDT and YYEEEE. The CDR3 spans 15 residues. The CDR3 coding sequence is TGTGCCAGCAGTCCTACCCCCAGGGTGACCTACGAGCAGTACTTC. This sequence encodes CASSPTPRVTYEQYF.

The V and J genes are TRBV4-1 and TRBJ1-1; 7 positions match TRBD1. V shed 6 bases, J shed 1 base, and the junction held 2 bases outside the gene matches. Per the germline V gene, CDR1 is MGHRA and CDR2 is YSYEKL. The length of the CDR3 is 13 residues. The CDR3 DNA is TGCGCCAGCAGGGACAGGCAGAACACTGAAGCTTTCTTT. Translation gives CASRDRQNTEAFF.

This chain links TRBV7-6 with TRBJ1-1; 8 bases map to TRBD1. The germline V gene has CDR1 SGHVS and CDR2 FNYEAQ. This CDR3 contains 16 residues. V dropped 0 bases and J dropped 1; count of bases not matched to a gene: 4. The CDR3 protein is CASSLAQGAENTEAFF. The CDR3 DNA follows: TGTGCCAGCAGCTTAGCGCAGGGGGCCGAGAACACTGAAGCTTTCTTT.

This chain links TRBV6-5 with TRBJ1-5; D ambiguous. Deletions cut 4 bases from V and 4 bases from J, with 11 bases between. Per germline, CDR1 MNHEY and CDR2 SVGAGI. This CDR3 has 14 amino acids. The CDR3 DNA reads TGTGCCAGCAGTTCCGGCAGACTTAATCAGCCCCAGCATTTT. The encoded protein is CASSSGRLNQPQHF.

In this sample, this clone turned up once. The V call is TRBV5-6, the J call TRBJ1-1, with D possibly being TRBD1 (5 bases). Per germline, CDR1 SGHDT and CDR2 YYEEEE. Trimming removed 5 bases from V and 0 bases from J, with 11 bases in between. The CDR3 sequence is 14 residues long. The CDR3 coding sequence is TGTGCCAGCAGACCCCGGGGGGTGAACACTGAAGCTTTCTTT. It translates to CASRPRGVNTEAFF.

CDR3 in amino acids: CASSEPPPGYTF. CDR3 nucleotides: TGTGCCAGCAGTGAACCCCCTCCTGGCTACACCTTC. The chain has TRBV6-1 and TRBJ1-2; no definite D call. The CDR3 has 12 residues. Looked up from germline, CDR1 is MNHNS and CDR2 is SASEGT. Trimming removed 2 bases from V and 7 bases from J, with 8 bases in between.

The V gene is TRBV27, the J gene TRBJ1-2; 8 positions agree with TRBD1. Germline-derived CDR1 and CDR2 are MNHEY and SMNVEV (reference sequence). The CDR3 covers 16 residues. The trim removed 3 bases at V and 2 bases at J, leaving 8 bases unmatched. The CDR3 is CASSLKGWDRNYGYTF. For the CDR3, the DNA is TGTGCCAGCAGTTTGAAAGGCTGGGACAGGAACTATGGCTACACCTTC.

This rearrangement joins TRBV5-6 to TRBJ1-2, with 7 bases fitting TRBD1. Germline CDR1 reads SGHDT; CDR2 reads YYEEEE. This CDR3 is built from 14 residues. V was pared by 4 bases and J by 5 bases, with 8 bases of the junction left unmatched. Written as DNA, the CDR3 is TGTGCCAGCAGCCCCTTAGGGACAGCATATGGCTACACCTTC. It yields the protein CASSPLGTAYGYTF.